What follows is one T cell receptor (beta chain) and its context. The target of this receptor is not known. Within one base of it there is no much larger clone, and no base qualities were kept. This specimen's time point label, interpreted: baseline before first vaccination. Vaccinee samples were obtained from the UK trials COV001 and COV002, which included a single-blind randomized controlled phase 2/3 trial of AZD1222 (ChAdOx1 nCoV-19) in healthy adults. For TCRbeta chain sequencing, PBMC samples from trial participants were taken at day 0 and at day 28 after the second dose. The germline V gene supplies CDR1 SQVTM and CDR2 ANQGSEA. The CDR3, cysteine through phenylalanine, is 13 amino acids long. Only the CDR3 DNA stays, 39 bases, in frame from base 1. At the junction V is shortened by 0 bases and J by 0 bases, with 5 bases in between. The CDR3 regions of human TCRbeta chains were subjected to immunosequencing. The paper's data handling went like this. TCRs in the repertoires were compared against a reference library of SARS-CoV-2-specific TCRs that had been generated with the MIRA antigen-specificity platform. Breadth was defined as the fraction of unique TCRs that were SARS-CoV-2-associated. Depth was defined as the fraction of total T cells that were SARS-CoV-2-associated. Using the MIRA data, each spike-specific TCR was assigned both to the spike region to which the TCR was reactive and to a CD4 or CD8 class. Log10-transformed breadth and depth values were compared by one-way ANOVA with Sidak's multiple comparisons tests. The table comes from immuneACCESS by way of TCRdb, which keeps in-frame sequences with V and J called. Part of the clones is missing from these tables; in studies checked, under half for an unresolved V gene and the rest for unknown reasons. The V and J calls and clone size were taken over from that table, and D and trimming were inferred from the DNA. The sample profile shows 150,000 or so clones; around 93% of them were found once. The ten largest make up 1.1% to 1.5% of the sample.

This sample stems from a study of T cell responses to AZD1222 COVID-19 vaccine (dated by TCRdb to the early 2020s). Context from the whole study: Because spike-specific TCR depth and breadth did not differ between the two schedules, AZD1222 recipients who got a second dose at roughly 4 weeks were pooled with those who got a second dose at roughly 12 weeks. TCR sequencing covered fewer than 250 trial participants: 200 to 220 given two doses of AZD1222 and 26 given two doses of MenACWY control vaccine. Enrollment into the trials was organized by age into subgroups of 18-55, 56-69 and 70-plus years, and those subgroups contained roughly 150, 30 and 60 TCR-sequenced participants, respectively.

Results and caveats for the whole study, not just this receptor: No day 14 peak-response samples were available, so repertoires were characterized only after the peak T cell response. Conclusions about previously exposed vaccinees are limited, since just 5 or 6 AZD1222 recipients were seropositive for SARS-CoV-2 at baseline. Vaccine-associated CD4 TCRs spanned the whole spike protein, with dominant responses in regions 160-218 and 743-854. Reportedly, almost half of the unique spike-specific TCRs recognized epitopes lying outside the regions that are mutated in the B.1.351 and B.1.1.7 variants. In the small 56-69-year group, the increase in depth fell short of significance, most likely because of low power. After two AZD1222 doses, both the breadth and the depth of spike-specific TCRs were significantly higher than at day 0 and than in MenACWY recipients. Participants were mostly white British and included more females than males, and it was suggested by the authors that clonal diversity may have been underestimated.

The sequencing used peripheral blood, collected on day 0 of AZD1222 vaccination. Recombination linked TRBV29-1 to TRBJ1-1, with the identity of the D gene unclear. This sequence originates from an adult in good health. The CDR3 region reads CSVEEGMNTEAFF. The base sequence is TGCAGCGTTGAAGAGGGTATGAACACTGAAGCTTTCTTT. With the rest looked up from the reference TRBV29-1 and TRBJ1-1 genes rather than sequenced, the full variable domain is SAVISQKPSRDICQRGTSLTIQCQVDSQVTMMFWYRQQPGQSLTLIATANQGSEATYESGFVIDKFPISRPNLTFSTLTVSNMSPEDSSIYLCSVEEGMNTEAFFGQGTRLTVV.